Listed here are 26 T cell receptor beta chains from one sample, sequenced in a study of blood T cell repertoires in COVID-19. Clones were sequenced by immunoSEQ multiplex PCR, and TCRdb holds only the in-frame ones, with some missing. The sample lists roughly 80,000 clones, roughly 88% seen once, with 2.5% to 3.5% in the top ten. The sample consisted of peripheral blood. The origin of the receptors is an elderly woman with acute or convalescent COVID-19.

The CDR3 DNA reads TGTGCCAGTAGTCTTACGATTCAGGGGGCAGGGAACACTGAAGCTTTCTTT. This codes for CASSLTIQGAGNTEAFF. The chain employs TRBV19 and TRBJ1-1; TRBD1 aligns across 8 bases. The germline V gene has CDR1 LNHDA and CDR2 SQIVND (reference sequence). The CDR3 extends over 17 amino acids. The V and J ends lost 5 bases and 1 base, in that order; junction bases with no gene match: 12.

The chain links TRBV9 to TRBJ1-1; the D gene is possibly TRBD1 (6 bases). The CDR3 is made up of 13 amino acids. V lost 4 bases and J 3 bases, leaving 10 bases between the germline ends. The germline V gene has CDR1 SGDLS and CDR2 YYNGEE. DNA for the CDR3: TGTGCCAGCAGCTGGGGGCAGGACACTGAAGCTTTCTTT. Protein sequence: CASSWGQDTEAFF. Full variable domain (rest looked up from reference TRBV9 and TRBJ1-1): DSGVTQTPKHLITATGQRVTLRCSPRSGDLSVYWYQQSLDQGLQFLIQYYNGEERAKGNILERFSAQQFPDLHSELNLSSLELGDSALYFCASSWGQDTEAFFGQGTRLTVV.

The chain uses TRBV4-3 and TRBJ2-3; TRBD1 aligns across 10 bases. With V trimmed by 4 bases and J by 0 bases, 4 bases remained unmatched. CDR3 length equals 16 residues. The germline CDR1 and CDR2 sequences are LGHNA and YSLEER. The DNA for the CDR3 is TGCGCCAGCAGCCCAAGACAGGGGGCGAGCACAGATACGCAGTATTTT. This encodes CASSPRQGASTDTQYF.

CDR3 protein: CASSFSQGAGNSPLHF. DNA of the CDR3: TGCGCCAGCAGCTTTTCACAGGGGGCGGGTAATTCACCCCTCCACTTT. The chain joins TRBV4-3 to TRBJ1-6, with 9 bases lining up with TRBD1. The V and J ends lost 5 bases and 6 bases, in that order; junction bases with no gene match: 8. The germline V gene has CDR1 LGHNA and CDR2 YSLEER. The CDR3 contains 16 residues.

The V and J genes are TRBV11-2 and TRBJ1-6; unclear D gene. Per germline, CDR1 SGHAT and CDR2 FQNNGV. V was pared by 3 bases and J by 10 bases, with 19 bases between. This CDR3 spans 16 amino acids. The CDR3 region is CASSFNPGRIPSPLHF. DNA for the CDR3: TGTGCCAGCAGCTTTAATCCGGGGAGAATTCCCTCACCCCTCCACTTT.

The rearrangement uses TRBV6-2 or TRBV6-3 and TRBJ2-7; perhaps TRBD1 as D (7 bases). The V gene lost 6 bases and the J gene lost 3 bases, with 24 bases spanning the gap. The V gene's germline CDR1 is MNHEY and CDR2 SVGEGT. The CDR3 consists of 17 residues. The CDR3 spells CASSNSGGFAGVYEQYF. Here the CDR3 DNA reads TGTGCCAGCAGCAACTCAGGGGGGTTTGCAGGGGTCTACGAGCAGTACTTC.

The table lists this clone with a few counts. V usage is TRBV6-6 and J usage is TRBJ1-5; weak D call: TRBD1 (5 bases). The V end lost 0 bases, the J end lost 5 bases, and 5 bases lay between the germline ends. CDR3 length: 13 residues. Germline CDR1 MNHNY, CDR2 SVGAGI (reference sequence). The CDR3: CASSYSGDQPQHF. The CDR3 region has the DNA TGTGCCAGCAGTTACTCAGGGGATCAGCCCCAGCATTTT.

The chain combines TRBV9 with TRBJ2-3; 9 bases agree with TRBD2. CDR1 SGDLS and CDR2 YYNGEE come from the germline V gene. The CDR3 totals 16 residues. With 0 bases clipped from V and 3 bases from J, the junction kept 5 bases outside the gene matches. Here the CDR3 DNA reads TGTGCCAGCAGCGTAGCATCTAGCGGGGATACAGATACGCAGTATTTT. It specifies CASSVASSGDTDTQYF.

The rearrangement uses TRBV18 and TRBJ1-4, with TRBD1 as a possible D gene (6 bases). The germline V gene has CDR1 KGHSH and CDR2 LQKENI. The CDR3 consists of 13 residues. Trimming took off 3 bases at V and 6 bases at J, with 8 bases between the two ends. In DNA form, the CDR3 reads TGTGCCAGCTCACCCACAGGGTATGAAAAACTGTTTTTT. This sequence encodes CASSPTGYEKLFF.

The chain carries TRBV7-2 and TRBJ1-1; D gene ambiguous. The germline V gene has CDR1 SGHTA and CDR2 FQGNSA. The V gene lost 1 base and the J gene lost 7 bases, with 10 bases spanning the gap. The CDR3 is 13 amino acids. The CDR3 spells CASSLGQVFEAFF. DNA of the CDR3: TGTGCCAGCAGCTTAGGGCAGGTATTTGAAGCTTTCTTT.

The chain recombines TRBV9 with TRBJ1-2, with 9 nucleotides matching TRBD1. The CDR3 has 14 amino acids. V gave up 5 bases and J gave up 5 bases; unmatched junction bases: 7. Germline CDR1 SGDLS, CDR2 YYNGEE. Here the CDR3 reads CASRLRDREYGYTF. CDR3 nucleotides: TGTGCCAGCAGGCTCAGGGACAGGGAATATGGCTACACCTTC.

The V gene is TRBV6-6, the J gene TRBJ2-5; TRBD2 agrees at 11 bases. This CDR3 spans 15 amino acids. Looked up from germline, CDR1 is MNHNY and CDR2 is SVGAGI (reference sequence). J gave up 0 bases and V 6 bases, and 3 bases lay outside the gene matches. The CDR3 loop is CASRPSGGYQETQYF. Written as DNA, the CDR3 is TGTGCCAGCAGACCTAGCGGGGGGTACCAAGAGACCCAGTACTTC.

The rearrangement links TRBV10-3 to TRBJ2-3; 10 bases map to TRBD1. The CDR3 contains 13 residues. Germline V lookup: CDR1 ENHRY, CDR2 SYGVKD. With V trimmed by 11 bases and J by 3 bases, 5 bases remained unmatched. The CDR3 reads CAGGTGATDTQYF. In DNA form, the CDR3 reads TGTGCCGGTGGGACAGGGGCAACAGATACGCAGTATTTT.

The J gene is TRBJ1-2, the V gene TRBV10-3, with a possible D match to TRBD1 (6 bases). The CDR3 is 12 amino acids. V was trimmed by 3 bases and J by 12 bases, leaving 14 bases between them. Germline V gives CDR1 ENHRY, CDR2 SYGVKD. CDR3 nucleotides: TGTGCCATCAGTGACAGGGGTAGGGCCCACACCTTC. It codes for CAISDRGRAHTF.

This chain links TRBV7-8 with TRBJ1-1, with D possibly TRBD1 on 5 matching bases. V gave up 4 bases and J gave up 7 bases, with 13 bases separating them. The germline V gene has CDR1 SGHVS and CDR2 FQNEAQ. The CDR3 length is 13 residues. The CDR3 sequence: CASSSRPRDEAFF. DNA for the CDR3: TGTGCCAGCAGCTCACGGCCCAGGGATGAAGCTTTCTTT.

The chain couples TRBV19 to TRBJ1-6; 8 nucleotides align to TRBD1. Germline loops: CDR1 LNHDA, CDR2 SQIVND (reference sequence). Unmatched junction bases numbered 8, after V lost 5 bases and J lost 5 bases. The CDR3 runs 16 residues. CDR3 amino acids: CASSQKTGGNNSPLHF. The DNA of the CDR3 is TGTGCCAGTAGTCAGAAAACAGGGGGTAATAATTCACCCCTCCACTTT.

The CDR3 DNA reads TGTGCCAGCAGGGCCGGGACACAGAACACCGGGGAGCTGTTTTTT. This sequence encodes CASRAGTQNTGELFF. The chain recombines TRBV9 with TRBJ2-2, with D possibly matching TRBD1 (6 bases). Looked up from germline, CDR1 is SGDLS and CDR2 is YYNGEE. This CDR3 has 15 residues. The V end was cut by 5 bases, the J end by 1 base, with 12 bases between.

The chain combines TRBV5-1 with TRBJ1-1, with a tentative D call TRBD1 (6 bases). The V end lost 0 bases, the J end lost 3 bases, and 12 bases lay between the germline ends. The CDR3 is 15 amino acids. Per germline, CDR1 SGHRS and CDR2 YFSETQ. In DNA, the CDR3 is TGCGCCAGCAGCTTGGCGGGGGGCGCAGACACTGAAGCTTTCTTT. Translated: CASSLAGGADTEAFF. Combining the CDR3 with reference TRBV5-1 and TRBJ1-1 gives the whole variable domain KAGVTQTPRYLIKTRGQQVTLSCSPISGHRSVSWYQQTPGQGLQFLFEYFSETQRNKGNFPGRFSGRQFSNSRSEMNVSTLELGDSALYLCASSLAGGADTEAFFGQGTRLTVV.

This chain connects TRBV3-1 (or the pseudogene TRBV3-2) to TRBJ2-5; a weak D match, TRBD1 (5 bases). This CDR3 region has 13 residues. The V gene's germline CDR1 is LGHDT and CDR2 YNNKEL (reference sequence). V lost 3 bases and J 5 bases, leaving 10 bases between the germline ends. CDR3 DNA: TGTGCCAGCAGCCAGACAGTATTGGAGACCCAGTACTTC. It yields the protein CASSQTVLETQYF.

The V and J genes are TRBV5-1 and TRBJ2-2; 7 bases align to TRBD1. Germline V gene sequence: CDR1 SGHRS, CDR2 YFSETQ. CDR3 length: 15 amino acids. The V and J ends lost 3 bases and 5 bases, in that order; junction bases with no gene match: 7. The CDR3 DNA sequence: TGCGCCAGCAGCTCCATGACAGGGCGAACCGGGGAGCTGTTTTTT. As protein: CASSSMTGRTGELFF.

This clone has a single count. V and J are TRBV6-6 and TRBJ1-3; perhaps TRBD1 as D (5 bases). Trimming left V 5 bases short and J 4 bases short, with 12 bases between. CDR1 is MNHNY, CDR2 SVGAGI, per germline (reference sequence). This CDR3 has 14 residues. CDR3 nucleotide sequence: TGTGCCAGCAGTACCTCAGGGAACGGAAACACCATATATTTT. This sequence encodes CASSTSGNGNTIYF.

The V gene is TRBV6-2 or TRBV6-3, the J gene TRBJ2-1; 8 positions agree with TRBD2. CDR3 length: 16 amino acids. In germline, CDR1 is MNHEY, CDR2 SVGEGT. After removal of 5 bases from V and 0 bases from J, the junction contained 6 bases not matched to a gene. The CDR3 sequence: CASSTSGRPSYNEQFF. CDR3 sequence (DNA): TGTGCCAGCAGTACAAGCGGGAGACCCTCCTACAATGAGCAGTTCTTC.

The V and J genes are TRBV7-8 and TRBJ2-2, with D perhaps TRBD1 (6 bases). Germline V gives CDR1 SGHVS, CDR2 FQNEAQ. V was pared by 4 bases and J by 9 bases, with 15 bases between. CDR3 length equals 14 residues. The CDR3 here is CASSYVSGVRELFF. DNA of the CDR3: TGTGCCAGCAGCTACGTCTCAGGGGTCCGGGAGCTGTTTTTT.

This chain links TRBV7-2 with TRBJ2-5; D possibly corresponds to TRBD2 (5 bases). Trimming removed 5 bases at V and 5 bases at J, with 9 bases between. The CDR3 extends over 12 amino acids. Germline assignment: CDR1 SGHTA and CDR2 FQGNSA. The CDR3 spells CASSHPGETQYF. CDR3 coding DNA: TGTGCCAGCAGCCACCCGGGGGAGACCCAGTACTTC.

CDR3 in amino acids: CASSPRKGVPGNTIYF. Here the CDR3 DNA reads TGTGCCAGCAGCCCCCGGAAAGGGGTACCCGGAAACACCATATATTTT. This chain joins TRBV9 and TRBJ1-3; maybe TRBD1 (5 bases). Trimming stripped 4 bases from V and 4 bases from J, with 18 bases between. The CDR3 totals 16 residues. Germline V gene lookup returns CDR1 SGDLS and CDR2 YYNGEE.

The chain links TRBV19 to TRBJ2-1; tentative D call: TRBD2 (6 bases). Germline CDR1 LNHDA, CDR2 SQIVND (reference sequence). CDR3 length equals 13 residues. V was pared by 4 bases and J by 9 bases, with 13 bases between. CDR3 bases: TGTGCCAGTAGTAGGGACTGGGCCCGTGAGCAGTTCTTC. The encoded protein is CASSRDWAREQFF.